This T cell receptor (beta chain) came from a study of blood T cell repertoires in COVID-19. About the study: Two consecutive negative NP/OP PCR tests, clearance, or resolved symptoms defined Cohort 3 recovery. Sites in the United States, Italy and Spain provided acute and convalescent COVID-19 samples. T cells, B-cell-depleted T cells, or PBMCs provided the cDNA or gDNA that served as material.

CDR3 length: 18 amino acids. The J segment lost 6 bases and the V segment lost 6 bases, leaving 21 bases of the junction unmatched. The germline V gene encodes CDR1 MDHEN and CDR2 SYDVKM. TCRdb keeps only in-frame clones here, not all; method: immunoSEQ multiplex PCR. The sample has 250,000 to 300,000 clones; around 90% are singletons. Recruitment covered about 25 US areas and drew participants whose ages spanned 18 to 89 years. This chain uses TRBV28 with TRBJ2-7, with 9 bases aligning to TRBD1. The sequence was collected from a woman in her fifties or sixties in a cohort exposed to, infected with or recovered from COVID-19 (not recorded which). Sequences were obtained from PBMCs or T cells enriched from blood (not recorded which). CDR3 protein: CASSPGYMRGTGYGEQYF. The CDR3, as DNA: TGTGCCAGCAGCCCTGGTTATATGCGGGGGACAGGGTATGGCGAGCAGTACTTC.